These 14 T cell receptor beta chains share one sample of origin, sequenced in a study of cytomegalovirus exposure and HLA in healthy donors (TCRdb year 2017). Library preparation used the immunoSEQ multiplex PCR assay. A mixture of 60 forward primers for TCR Vbeta segments and 13 reverse primers for TCR Jbeta segments was used in the multiplex PCR. TCRdb re-hosts the immuneACCESS table, in-frame sequences only. Its copies lack some clones; in the studies checked, an unresolved V gene accounts for under half of them, and the cause for the rest is not known. This sample lists roughly 100,000 clones; just under 80% were detected once. Approximately 5.6% of the sample goes to the ten largest clones. The sample consisted of PBMCs. These receptors were taken from a male donor in good health and CMV-seronegative.

This clone was observed a handful of times. The chain joins TRBV11-2 to TRBJ2-1; 8 nucleotides agree with TRBD2. Looked up from germline, CDR1 is SGHAT and CDR2 is FQNNGV. This CDR3 has 16 residues. With 0 bases clipped from V and 7 bases from J, the junction kept 8 bases outside the gene matches. As DNA, the CDR3 is TGTGCCAGCAGCTTAGATCTGCTAGCGGGCGTGAATGAGCAGTTCTTC. Its translation: CASSLDLLAGVNEQFF. Together with reference TRBV11-2 and TRBJ2-1, the CDR3 gives the full variable domain: EAGVAQSPRYKIIEKRQSVAFWCNPISGHATLYWYQQILGQGPKLLIQFQNNGVVDDSQLPKDRFSAERLKGVDSTLKIQPAKLEDSAVYLCASSLDLLAGVNEQFFGPGTRLTVL.

The V gene is TRBV5-1, the J gene TRBJ2-7, with a weak D call TRBD2 (5 bases). Germline loops: CDR1 SGHRS, CDR2 YFSETQ. The CDR3 loop spans 17 amino acids. Trimming cost V 0 bases and J 3 bases, with 19 bases left between them. CDR3 DNA: TGCGCCAGCAGCTTGGATTCCGGGGTAGGCTTCCTCTACGAGCAGTACTTC. The encoded protein is CASSLDSGVGFLYEQYF.

This clone was counted a single time. This chain uses TRBV5-1 with TRBJ2-5; D ambiguous. TRBJ2-7 matches the DNA end more closely, so the J call is doubtful. Germline-derived CDR1 and CDR2 are SGHRS and YFSETQ. This CDR3 has 16 amino acids. The CDR3 spells CASTPREAFPSYEQYF. The CDR3 DNA reads as TGCGCCAGCACCCCGAGAGAAGCGTTCCCGAGCTACGAGCAGTACTTC.

The gene calls are TRBV10-2 and TRBJ2-1; D not resolved. Between the trimmed V and J ends, which lost 5 bases and 2 bases, there was a span of 10 bases. The CDR3 sequence is 14 residues long. Germline lookup yields CDR1 WSHSY and CDR2 SAAADI. CDR3 sequence (DNA): TGCGCCAGCAGTCTCGGCGGTACCTACAATGAGCAGTTCTTC. It translates to CASSLGGTYNEQFF.

The chain has TRBV7-9 and TRBJ2-2; TRBD1 matches 7 bases. From germline, CDR1 is SEHNR and CDR2 FQNEAQ (reference sequence). The CDR3 extends over 16 amino acids. The junction had 7 bases not matched to a gene; V was cut back by 4 bases and J by 2 bases. CDR3 loop: CASSWSGTDNTGELFF. DNA of the CDR3: TGTGCCAGCAGCTGGTCCGGGACAGATAACACCGGGGAGCTGTTTTTT.

The rearrangement joins TRBV10-3 to TRBJ1-1; a possible D gene is TRBD1 (6 bases). Germline CDR1 reads ENHRY; CDR2 reads SYGVKD. The CDR3 is made up of 13 amino acids. With 8 bases removed from V and 6 bases from J, the gap between germline ends came to 16 bases. The CDR3 sequence is CAIGIRGGAEAFF. The CDR3 DNA reads TGTGCCATCGGGATCAGGGGAGGGGCTGAAGCTTTCTTT.

In its sample, this clone was seen once. The V and J genes are TRBV19 and TRBJ2-1; 10 nucleotides match TRBD2. The junction had 7 bases not matched to a gene; V was cut back by 4 bases and J by 7 bases. Germline CDR1 LNHDA, CDR2 SQIVND (reference sequence). The CDR3 consists of 15 residues. CDR3 coding DNA: TGTGCCAGTAGTAAACCTAGCGGGAGTCGGAATGAGCAGTTCTTC. This encodes CASSKPSGSRNEQFF.

The chain uses TRBV25-1 and TRBJ2-5; a possible D gene is TRBD2 (5 bases). Germline V lookup: CDR1 MGHDK, CDR2 SYGVNS. The V gene lost 5 bases and the J gene lost 2 bases, with 15 bases spanning the gap. The CDR3 loop spans 15 amino acids. CDR3 in DNA: TGTGCCAGCAGTCGGGATTTTCGCGGTCAAGAGACCCAGTACTTC. Protein product: CASSRDFRGQETQYF.

The V and J genes are TRBV14 and TRBJ2-3, with D unresolved. Trimming cost V 0 bases and J 11 bases, with 6 bases left between them. The germline gives CDR1 SGHDN, CDR2 FVKESK. The CDR3 is made up of 11 amino acids. The CDR3 DNA follows: TGTGCCAGCAGCCAAGAATACAGGCAGTATTTT. Translating gives CASSQEYRQYF.

The chain recombines TRBV5-4 with TRBJ1-1; D may be TRBD1 (6 bases). The V end lost 6 bases, the J end lost 0 bases, and 15 bases lay between the germline ends. Germline V lookup: CDR1 SGHNT, CDR2 YYREEE (reference sequence). The CDR3 is made up of 15 amino acids. The CDR3 loop reads CASKHRESLNTEAFF. As DNA, the CDR3 is TGTGCCAGCAAGCACAGGGAGAGTCTGAACACTGAAGCTTTCTTT.

The V and J genes are TRBV7-3 and TRBJ1-1; D not certain. V was trimmed by 1 base and J by 1 base, leaving 10 bases between them. The CDR3 totals 15 residues. CDR1 is SGHTA, CDR2 FQGTGA, per germline. The CDR3 DNA sequence: TGTGCCAGCAGCTTAATCAATGGAGGGAACACTGAAGCTTTCTTT. Protein: CASSLINGGNTEAFF.

The chain couples TRBV5-4 to TRBJ2-5; D might be TRBD1 (6 bases). The CDR3 spans 12 residues. Germline V CDR1 and CDR2: SGHNT, YYREEE (reference sequence). Trimming took off 3 bases at V and 5 bases at J, with 8 bases between the two ends. This CDR3 is CASSSDRETQYF. The CDR3 coding sequence is TGTGCCAGCAGCTCCGACAGGGAGACCCAGTACTTC.

This sequence joins TRBV10-3 and TRBJ2-5; no clear D gene. With the DNA end fitting TRBJ2-7 better, the J assignment may be wrong. This CDR3 is built from 11 residues. Germline assignment: CDR1 ENHRY and CDR2 SYGVKD. The CDR3 DNA follows: TGTGCCATCAGTGAGTTCCACGAGCAGTACTTC. It translates to CAISEFHEQYF.

The genes are TRBV5-6 and TRBJ2-2; D may be TRBD2 (6 bases). The CDR3 loop spans 17 amino acids. CDR1 is SGHDT, CDR2 YYEEEE, per germline. V was trimmed by 0 bases and J by 2 bases, leaving 14 bases between them. Written as DNA, the CDR3 is TGTGCCAGCAGCTTGGCCCCGGGACTCCTCAACACCGGGGAGCTGTTTTTT. It encodes CASSLAPGLLNTGELFF.